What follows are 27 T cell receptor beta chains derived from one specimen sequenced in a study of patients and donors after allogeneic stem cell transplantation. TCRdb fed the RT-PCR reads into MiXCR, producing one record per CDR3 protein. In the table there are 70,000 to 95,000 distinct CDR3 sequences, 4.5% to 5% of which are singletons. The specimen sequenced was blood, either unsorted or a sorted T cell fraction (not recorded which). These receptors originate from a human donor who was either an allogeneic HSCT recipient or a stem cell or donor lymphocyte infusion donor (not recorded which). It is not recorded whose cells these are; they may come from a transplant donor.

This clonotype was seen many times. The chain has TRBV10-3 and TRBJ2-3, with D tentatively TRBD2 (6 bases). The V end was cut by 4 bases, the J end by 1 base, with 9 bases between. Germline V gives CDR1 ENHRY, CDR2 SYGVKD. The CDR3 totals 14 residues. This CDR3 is CAISVTGGTDTQYF. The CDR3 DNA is TGTGCCATCAGTGTCACGGGGGGCACAGATACGCAGTATTTT.

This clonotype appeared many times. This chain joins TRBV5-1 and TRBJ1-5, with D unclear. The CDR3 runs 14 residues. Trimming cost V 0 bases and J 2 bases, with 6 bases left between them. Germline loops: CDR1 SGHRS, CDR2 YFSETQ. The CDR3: CASSLDVGNQPQHF. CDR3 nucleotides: TGCGCCAGCAGCTTGGACGTCGGCAATCAGCCCCAGCATTTT.

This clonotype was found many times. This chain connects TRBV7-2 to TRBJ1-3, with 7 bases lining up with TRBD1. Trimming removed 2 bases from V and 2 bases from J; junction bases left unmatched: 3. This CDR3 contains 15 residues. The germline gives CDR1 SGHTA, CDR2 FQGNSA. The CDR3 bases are TGTGCCAGCAGCTTACGGCAGGGGGCTGGAAACACCATATATTTT. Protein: CASSLRQGAGNTIYF.

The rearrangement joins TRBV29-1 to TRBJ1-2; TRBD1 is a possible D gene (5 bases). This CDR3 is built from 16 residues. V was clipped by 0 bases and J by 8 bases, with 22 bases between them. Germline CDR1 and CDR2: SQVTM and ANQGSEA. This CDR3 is CSVEDLSGSSRGGYTF. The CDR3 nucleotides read TGCAGCGTTGAAGATCTGTCGGGCAGCTCTAGGGGAGGCTACACCTTC.

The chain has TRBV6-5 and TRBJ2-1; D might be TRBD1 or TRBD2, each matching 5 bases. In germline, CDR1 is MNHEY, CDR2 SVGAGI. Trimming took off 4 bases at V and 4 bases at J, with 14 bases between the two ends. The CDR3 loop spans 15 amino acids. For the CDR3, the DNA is TGTGCCAGCAGTTTCACCGGGACCGATTACAATGAGCAGTTCTTC. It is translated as CASSFTGTDYNEQFF.

The CDR3 loop reads CASSMAAGTTDTQYF. CDR3 in DNA: TGTGCCAGTAGTATGGCGGCGGGGACGACAGATACGCAGTATTTT. The V and J genes are TRBV19 and TRBJ2-3; D might be TRBD2 (6 bases). This CDR3 is built from 15 residues. In germline, CDR1 is LNHDA, CDR2 SQIVND (reference sequence). Trimming stripped 3 bases from V and 3 bases from J, with 13 bases between.

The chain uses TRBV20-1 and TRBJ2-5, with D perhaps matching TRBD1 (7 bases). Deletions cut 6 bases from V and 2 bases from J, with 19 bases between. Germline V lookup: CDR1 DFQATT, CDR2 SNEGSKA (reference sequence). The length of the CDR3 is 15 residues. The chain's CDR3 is CSASKGGTVQETQYF. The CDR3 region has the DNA TGCAGTGCCAGTAAAGGGGGGACAGTTCAAGAGACCCAGTACTTC.

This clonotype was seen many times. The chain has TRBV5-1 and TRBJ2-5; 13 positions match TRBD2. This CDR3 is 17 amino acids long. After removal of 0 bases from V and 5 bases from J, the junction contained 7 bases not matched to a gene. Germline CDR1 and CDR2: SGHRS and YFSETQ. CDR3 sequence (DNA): TGCGCCAGCAGCTTGGCCAGGACTAGCGGGAGTCAGGAGACCCAGTACTTC. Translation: CASSLARTSGSQETQYF.

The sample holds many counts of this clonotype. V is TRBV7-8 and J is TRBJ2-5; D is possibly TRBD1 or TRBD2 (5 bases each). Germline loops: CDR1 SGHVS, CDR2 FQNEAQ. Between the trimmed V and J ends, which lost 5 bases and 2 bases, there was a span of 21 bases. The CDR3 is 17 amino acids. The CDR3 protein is CASSPTRVGWEQETQYF. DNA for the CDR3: TGTGCCAGCAGCCCAACCAGGGTAGGATGGGAGCAAGAGACCCAGTACTTC.

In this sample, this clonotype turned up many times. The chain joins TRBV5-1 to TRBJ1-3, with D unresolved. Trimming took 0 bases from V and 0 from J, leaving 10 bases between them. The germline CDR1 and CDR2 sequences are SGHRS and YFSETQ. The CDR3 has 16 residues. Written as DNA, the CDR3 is TGCGCCAGCAGCTTGGAGTCACCTAACTCTGGAAACACCATATATTTT. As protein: CASSLESPNSGNTIYF.

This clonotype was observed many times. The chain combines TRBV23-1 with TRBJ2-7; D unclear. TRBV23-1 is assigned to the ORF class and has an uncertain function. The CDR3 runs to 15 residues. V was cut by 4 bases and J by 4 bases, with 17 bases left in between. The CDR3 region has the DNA TGCGCCAGCAGTCGGACCACCGGCCCGGAATACGAGCAGTACTTC. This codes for CASSRTTGPEYEQYF.

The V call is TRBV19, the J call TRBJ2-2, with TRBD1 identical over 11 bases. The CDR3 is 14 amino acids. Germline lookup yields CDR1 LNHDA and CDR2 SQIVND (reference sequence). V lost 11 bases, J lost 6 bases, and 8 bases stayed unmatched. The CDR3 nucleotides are TGTGCCTCCGGGACAGGGGGTTACGCCGGGGAGCTGTTTTTT. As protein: CASGTGGYAGELFF.

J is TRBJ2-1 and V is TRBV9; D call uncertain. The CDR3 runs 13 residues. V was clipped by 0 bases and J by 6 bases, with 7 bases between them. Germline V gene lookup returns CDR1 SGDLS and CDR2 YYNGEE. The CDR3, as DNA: TGTGCCAGCAGCGTAGGGGCCACCAATGAGCAGTTCTTC. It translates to CASSVGATNEQFF.

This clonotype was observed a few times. CDR3 protein: CASRRVLDSPLHF. The CDR3 DNA is TGTGCCAGCCGCCGGGTACTTGATTCACCCCTCCACTTT. The chain is built from TRBV19 and TRBJ1-6; D not certain. CDR3 length equals 13 residues. The V gene's germline CDR1 is LNHDA and CDR2 SQIVND (reference sequence). Deletions cut 9 bases from V and 8 bases from J, with 14 bases between.

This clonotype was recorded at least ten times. Here the CDR3 DNA reads TGTGCCAGCAGTTACTCAAGGGGCTCCAAGAACACTGAAGCTTTCTTT. Translated: CASSYSRGSKNTEAFF. This rearrangement joins TRBV6-5 to TRBJ1-1, with D tentatively TRBD1 (5 bases). Germline CDR1 MNHEY, CDR2 SVGAGI. V lost 0 bases and J 1 base, leaving 12 bases between the germline ends. The CDR3 spans 16 residues.

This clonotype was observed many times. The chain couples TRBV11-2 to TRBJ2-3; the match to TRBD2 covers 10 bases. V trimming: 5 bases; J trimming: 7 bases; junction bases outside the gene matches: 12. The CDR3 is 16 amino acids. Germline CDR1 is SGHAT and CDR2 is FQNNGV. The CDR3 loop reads CASSEGLAGVGYTQYF. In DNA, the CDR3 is TGTGCCAGCAGCGAAGGGCTAGCGGGGGTCGGCTATACGCAGTATTTT.

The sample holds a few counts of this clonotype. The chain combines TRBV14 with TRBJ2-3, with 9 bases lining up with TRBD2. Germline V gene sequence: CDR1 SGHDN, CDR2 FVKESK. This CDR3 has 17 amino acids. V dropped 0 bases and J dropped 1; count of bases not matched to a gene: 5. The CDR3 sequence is CASSQEWVAGGTDTQYF. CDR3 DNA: TGTGCCAGCAGCCAAGAATGGGTAGCGGGGGGCACAGATACGCAGTATTTT.

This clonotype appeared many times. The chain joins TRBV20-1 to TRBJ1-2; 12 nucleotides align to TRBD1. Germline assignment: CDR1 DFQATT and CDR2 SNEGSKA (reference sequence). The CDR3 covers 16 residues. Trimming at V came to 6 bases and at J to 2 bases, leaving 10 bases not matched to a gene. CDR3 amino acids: CSATPGQGAINYGYTF. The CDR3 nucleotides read TGCAGTGCAACACCGGGACAGGGGGCAATAAACTATGGCTACACCTTC.

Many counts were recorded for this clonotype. CDR3 loop: CASSQGTYNSPLHF. CDR3 in DNA: TGTGCCAGCAGCCAAGGGACCTATAATTCACCCCTCCACTTT. V gene TRBV3-1 combines with J gene TRBJ1-6; D gene uncertain. From germline, CDR1 is LGHDT and CDR2 YNNKEL (reference sequence). Trimming pared 1 base from V and 2 bases from J, leaving 3 bases between. This CDR3 region has 14 residues. The variable domain in full, with the rest retrieved from reference TRBV3-1 and TRBJ1-6, is DTAVSQTPKYLVTQMGNDKSIKCEQNLGHDTMYWYKQDSKKFLKIMFSYNNKELIINETVPNRFSPKSPDKAHLNLHINSLELGDSAVYFCASSQGTYNSPLHFGNGTRLTVT.

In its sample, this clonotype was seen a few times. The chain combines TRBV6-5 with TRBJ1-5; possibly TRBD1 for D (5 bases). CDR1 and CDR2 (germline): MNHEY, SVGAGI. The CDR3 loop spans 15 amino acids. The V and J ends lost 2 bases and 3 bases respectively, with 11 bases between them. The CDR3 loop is CASSYGTADNQPQHF. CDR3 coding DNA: TGTGCCAGCAGTTACGGGACGGCGGACAATCAGCCCCAGCATTTT.

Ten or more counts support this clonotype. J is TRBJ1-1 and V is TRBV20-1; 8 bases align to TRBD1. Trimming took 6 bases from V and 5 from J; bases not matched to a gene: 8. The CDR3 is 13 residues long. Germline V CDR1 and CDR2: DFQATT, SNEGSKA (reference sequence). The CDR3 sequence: CSATQGAGTEAFF. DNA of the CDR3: TGCAGTGCAACTCAGGGGGCGGGTACTGAAGCTTTCTTT.

The CDR3 DNA reads TGTGCCAGCAGTTACTCAGGGGGCGCTGGCACTGAAGCTTTCTTT. It yields the protein CASSYSGGAGTEAFF. This rearrangement joins TRBV6-5 to TRBJ1-1, with 7 bases matching TRBD1. CDR3 length: 15 amino acids. Germline lookup yields CDR1 MNHEY and CDR2 SVGAGI. Unmatched junction bases numbered 5, after V lost 0 bases and J lost 4 bases.

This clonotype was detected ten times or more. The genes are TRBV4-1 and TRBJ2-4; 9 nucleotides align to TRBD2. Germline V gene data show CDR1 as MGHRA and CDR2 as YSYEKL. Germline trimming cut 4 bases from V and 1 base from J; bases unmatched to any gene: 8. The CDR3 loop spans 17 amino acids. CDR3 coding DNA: TGCGCCAGCAGCCCGATCGGGACTAGCTCGGCCAAAAACATTCAGTACTTC. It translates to CASSPIGTSSAKNIQYF.

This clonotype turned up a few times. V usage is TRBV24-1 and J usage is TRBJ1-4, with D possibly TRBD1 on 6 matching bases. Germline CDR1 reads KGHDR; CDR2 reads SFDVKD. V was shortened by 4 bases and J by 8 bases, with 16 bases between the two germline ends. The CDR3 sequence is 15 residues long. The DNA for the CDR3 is TGTGCCACCAGTGACCCCAACGGACAGTTCGAAAAACTGTTTTTT. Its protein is CATSDPNGQFEKLFF.

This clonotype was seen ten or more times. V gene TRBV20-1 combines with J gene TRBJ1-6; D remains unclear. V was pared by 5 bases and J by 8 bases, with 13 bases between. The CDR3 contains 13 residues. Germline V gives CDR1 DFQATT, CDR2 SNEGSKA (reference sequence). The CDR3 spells CSARLVDDSPLHF. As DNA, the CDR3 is TGCAGTGCTCGACTGGTGGATGATTCACCCCTCCACTTT.

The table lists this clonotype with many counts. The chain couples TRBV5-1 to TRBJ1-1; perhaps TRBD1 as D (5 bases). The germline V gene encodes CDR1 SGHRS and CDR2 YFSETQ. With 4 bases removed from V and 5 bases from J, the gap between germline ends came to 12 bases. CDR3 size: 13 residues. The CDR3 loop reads CASSVRGSTEAFF. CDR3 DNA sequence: TGCGCCAGCAGCGTAAGGGGTTCGACTGAAGCTTTCTTT.

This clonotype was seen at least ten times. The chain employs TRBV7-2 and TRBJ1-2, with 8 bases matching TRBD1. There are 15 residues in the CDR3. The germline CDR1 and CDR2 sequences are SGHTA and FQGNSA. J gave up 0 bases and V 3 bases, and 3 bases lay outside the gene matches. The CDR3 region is CASSFDRGANYGYTF. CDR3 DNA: TGTGCCAGCAGCTTCGACAGGGGAGCTAACTATGGCTACACCTTC.